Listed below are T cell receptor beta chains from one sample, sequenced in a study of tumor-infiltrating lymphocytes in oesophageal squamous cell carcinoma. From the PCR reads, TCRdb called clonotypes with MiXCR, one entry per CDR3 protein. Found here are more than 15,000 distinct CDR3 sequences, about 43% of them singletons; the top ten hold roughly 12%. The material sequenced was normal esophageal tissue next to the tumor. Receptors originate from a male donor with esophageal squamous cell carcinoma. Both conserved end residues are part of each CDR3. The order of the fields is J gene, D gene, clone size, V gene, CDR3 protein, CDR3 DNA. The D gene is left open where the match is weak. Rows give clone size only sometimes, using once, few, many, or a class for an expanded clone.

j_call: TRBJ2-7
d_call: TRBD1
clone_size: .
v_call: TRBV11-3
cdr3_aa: CASSPGQGLGEQYF
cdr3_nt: TGTGCCAGCAGCCCGGGACAGGGTTTGGGGGAGCAGTACTTC

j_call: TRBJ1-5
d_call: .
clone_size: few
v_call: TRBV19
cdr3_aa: CASSLGDGVGNQPQHF
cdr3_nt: TGTGCCAGTAGTTTAGGTGACGGGGTAGGCAATCAGCCCCAGCATTTT

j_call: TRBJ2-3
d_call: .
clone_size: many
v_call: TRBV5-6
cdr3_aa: CASSFGTDTQYF
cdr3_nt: TGTGCCAGCAGCTTCGGCACAGATACGCAGTATTTT

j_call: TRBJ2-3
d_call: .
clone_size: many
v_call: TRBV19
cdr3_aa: CASSIVQGFTDTQYF
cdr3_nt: TGTGCCAGTAGTATAGTCCAGGGATTCACAGATACGCAGTATTTT

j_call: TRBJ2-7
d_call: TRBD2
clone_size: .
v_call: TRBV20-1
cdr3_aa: CSAPGVAGARGYEQYF
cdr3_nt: TGCAGTGCCCCGGGGGTAGCGGGAGCCAGGGGATACGAGCAGTACTTC

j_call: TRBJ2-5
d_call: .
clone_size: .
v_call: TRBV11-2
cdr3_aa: CASSSGQTQYF
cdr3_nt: TGTGCCAGCAGCTCCGGTCAGACCCAGTACTTC

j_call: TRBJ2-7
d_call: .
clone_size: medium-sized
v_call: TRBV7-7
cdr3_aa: CASSLTGTGEQYF
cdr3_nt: TGTGCTAGCAGCCTCACCGGGACTGGGGAGCAGTACTTC

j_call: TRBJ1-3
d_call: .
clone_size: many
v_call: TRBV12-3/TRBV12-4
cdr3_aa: CASSFLQSGNTIYF
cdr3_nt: TGTGCCAGCAGTTTCCTTCAATCTGGAAACACCATATATTTT

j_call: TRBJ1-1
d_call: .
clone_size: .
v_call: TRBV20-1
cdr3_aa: CSARTGNTEAFF
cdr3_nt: TGCAGTGCTAGGACGGGGAACACTGAAGCTTTCTTT

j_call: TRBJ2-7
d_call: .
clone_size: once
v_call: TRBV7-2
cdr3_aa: CASSSRVSYEQYF
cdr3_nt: TGTGCCAGCAGCTCCAGGGTTTCCTACGAGCAGTACTTC

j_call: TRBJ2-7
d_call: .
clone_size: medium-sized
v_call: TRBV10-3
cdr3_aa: CAISDTGTSSYEQYF
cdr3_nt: TGTGCCATCAGTGACACGGGAACCAGCTCCTACGAGCAGTACTTC

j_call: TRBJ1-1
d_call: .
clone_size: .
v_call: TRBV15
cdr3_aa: CATSRWAGTEAFF
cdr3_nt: TGTGCCACCAGCAGGTGGGCGGGCACTGAAGCTTTCTTT

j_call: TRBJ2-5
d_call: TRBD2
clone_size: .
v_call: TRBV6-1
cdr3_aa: CASRRTSGSNEQYF
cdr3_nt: TGTGCCAGCCGCCGGACTAGCGGGAGTAATGAGCAGTACTTC

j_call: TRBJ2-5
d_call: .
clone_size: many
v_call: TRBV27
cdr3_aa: CASSLSPLTAEQYF
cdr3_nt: TGTGCCAGCAGTTTATCCCCCCTCACGGCTGAGCAGTACTTC

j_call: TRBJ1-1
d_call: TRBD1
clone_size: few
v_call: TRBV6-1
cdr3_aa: CASIKQGATEAFF
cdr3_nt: TGTGCCAGCATCAAACAGGGGGCCACTGAAGCTTTCTTT

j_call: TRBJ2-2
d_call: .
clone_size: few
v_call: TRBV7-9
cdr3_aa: CASSLGRNTGELFF
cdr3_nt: TGTGCCAGCAGCCTGGGACGGAACACCGGGGAGCTGTTTTTT